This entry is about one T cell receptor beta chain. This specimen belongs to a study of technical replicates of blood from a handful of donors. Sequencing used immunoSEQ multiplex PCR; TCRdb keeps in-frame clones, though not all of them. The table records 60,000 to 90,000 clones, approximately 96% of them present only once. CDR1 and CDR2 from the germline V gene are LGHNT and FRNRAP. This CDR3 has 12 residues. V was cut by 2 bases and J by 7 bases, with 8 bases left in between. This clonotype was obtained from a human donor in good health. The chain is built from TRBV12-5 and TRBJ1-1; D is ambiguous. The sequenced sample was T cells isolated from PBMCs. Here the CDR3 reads CASGLLGGEAFF. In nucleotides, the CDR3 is TGTGCTAGTGGTTTGTTGGGAGGTGAAGCTTTCTTT.